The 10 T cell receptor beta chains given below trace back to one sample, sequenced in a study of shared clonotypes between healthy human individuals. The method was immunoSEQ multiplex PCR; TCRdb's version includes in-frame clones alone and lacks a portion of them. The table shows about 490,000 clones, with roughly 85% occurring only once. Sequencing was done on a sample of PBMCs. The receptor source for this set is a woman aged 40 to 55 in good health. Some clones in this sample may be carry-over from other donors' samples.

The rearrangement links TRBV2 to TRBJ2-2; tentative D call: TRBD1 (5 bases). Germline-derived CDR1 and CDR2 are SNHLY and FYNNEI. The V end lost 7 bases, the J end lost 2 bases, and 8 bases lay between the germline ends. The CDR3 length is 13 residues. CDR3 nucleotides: TGTGCCAGCAAAAGGGGTAACACCGGGGAGCTGTTTTTT. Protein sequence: CASKRGNTGELFF. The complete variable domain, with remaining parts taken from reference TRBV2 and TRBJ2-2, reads EPEVTQTPSHQVTQMGQEVILRCVPISNHLYFYWYRQILGQKVEFLVSFYNNEISEKSEIFDDQFSVERPDGSNFTLKIRSTKLEDSAMYFCASKRGNTGELFFGEGSRLTVL.

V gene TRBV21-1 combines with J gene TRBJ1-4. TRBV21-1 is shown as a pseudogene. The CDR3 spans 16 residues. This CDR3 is CATKGAFRGDEEKLFF. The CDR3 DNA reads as TGTGCCACCAAAGGCGCTTTTCGGGGGGATGAGGAAAAACTGTTTTTT.

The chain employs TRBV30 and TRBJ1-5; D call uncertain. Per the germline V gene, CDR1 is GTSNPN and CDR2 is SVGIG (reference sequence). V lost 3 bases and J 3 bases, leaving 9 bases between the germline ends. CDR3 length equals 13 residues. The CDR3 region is CAWSPGPNQPQHF. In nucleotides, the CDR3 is TGTGCCTGGAGCCCGGGCCCCAATCAGCCCCAGCATTTT.

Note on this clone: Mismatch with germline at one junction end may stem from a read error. In nucleotides, the CDR3 is TGTGCTAGCAGCTTGAAAAGGGGAAACACCATATATTTT. Translated, it gives CASSLKRGNTIYF. V is TRBV7-7 and J is TRBJ1-3; unclear D gene. This CDR3 comprises 13 residues. Germline CDR1 is SSHAT and CDR2 is FNYEAQ (reference sequence).

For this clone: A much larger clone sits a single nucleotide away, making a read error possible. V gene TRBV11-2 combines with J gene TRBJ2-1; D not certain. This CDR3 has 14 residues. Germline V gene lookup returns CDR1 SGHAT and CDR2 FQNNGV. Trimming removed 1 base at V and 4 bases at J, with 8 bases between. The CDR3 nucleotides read TGTGCCAGCAGCTTAGGGGGTCAGTACAATGAGCAGTTCTTC. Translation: CASSLGGQYNEQFF.

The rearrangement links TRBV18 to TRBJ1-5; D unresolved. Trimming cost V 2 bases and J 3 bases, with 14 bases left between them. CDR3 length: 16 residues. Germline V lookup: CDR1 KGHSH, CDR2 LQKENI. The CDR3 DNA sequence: TGTGCCAGCTCACCAGGAGGGTGGACCTCCAATCAGCCCCAGCATTTT. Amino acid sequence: CASSPGGWTSNQPQHF.

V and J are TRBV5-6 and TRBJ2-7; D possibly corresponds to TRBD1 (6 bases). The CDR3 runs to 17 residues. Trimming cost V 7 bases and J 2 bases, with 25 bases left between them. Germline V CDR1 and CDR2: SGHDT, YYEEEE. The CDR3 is CASCPWTAQTVPYEQYF. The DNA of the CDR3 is TGTGCCAGCTGCCCTTGGACAGCCCAAACCGTACCCTACGAGCAGTACTTC.

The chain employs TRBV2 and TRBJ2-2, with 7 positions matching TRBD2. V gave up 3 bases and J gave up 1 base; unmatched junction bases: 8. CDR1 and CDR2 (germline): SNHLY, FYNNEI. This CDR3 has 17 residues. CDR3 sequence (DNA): TGTGCCAGCAGTGATCGGGGGGACTCATTGAACACCGGGGAGCTGTTTTTT. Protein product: CASSDRGDSLNTGELFF.

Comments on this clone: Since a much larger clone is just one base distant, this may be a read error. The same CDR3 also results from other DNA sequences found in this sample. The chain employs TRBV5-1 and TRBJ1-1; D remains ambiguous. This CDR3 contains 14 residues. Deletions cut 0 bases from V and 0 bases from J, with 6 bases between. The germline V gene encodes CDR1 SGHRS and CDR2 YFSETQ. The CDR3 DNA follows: TGCGCCAGCAGCTTGGGAGGTGTGAACACTGAAGCTTTCTTT. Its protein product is CASSLGGVNTEAFF.

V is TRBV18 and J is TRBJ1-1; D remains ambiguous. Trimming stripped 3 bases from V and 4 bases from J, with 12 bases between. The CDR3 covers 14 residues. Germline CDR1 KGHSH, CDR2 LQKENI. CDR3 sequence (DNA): TGTGCCAGCTCACCGGGCGCCCGGGGCACTGAAGCTTTCTTT. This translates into CASSPGARGTEAFF.